Sequencing of this T cell receptor beta chain was carried out in a study of T cells after yellow fever vaccination. Each CDR3 protein gets one entry after TCRdb re-called the 5' RACE reads with MiXCR. The table has 200,000 to 300,000 distinct CDR3 sequences, 13% seen once. This CDR3 is 14 amino acids long. Germline values: CDR1 MNHEY, CDR2 SVGAGI. Trimming removed 4 bases at V and 1 base at J, with 11 bases between. The chain joins TRBV6-5 to TRBJ2-7; the D is unclear. The sequences come from CD4+ T cells sorted from PBMCs, collected 45 days after the yellow fever booster vaccination. The source is a man aged 30 to 45 who received the YFV17D yellow fever vaccine. DNA for the CDR3: TGTGCCAGCAGTTTCGGCAGGTCTTCCTACGAGCAGTACTTC. Translating it yields CASSFGRSSYEQYF.